The entry below gives a single TCR beta chain sequence along with its context. The sample comes from a study of blood T cell repertoires in COVID-19. The wider study: PBMCs, B-cell-depleted T cells, or T cells were the source of the cDNA or gDNA that made up the material.

Original methodology: Reference gene primer amplification in the assay estimated nucleated cell counts. The data were produced by immunoSEQ multiplex PCR, yet TCRdb's version contains in-frame clones alone and is incomplete. The V and J calls and clone size come from that table; D and trimming were worked out from the DNA. The profile shows tens of thousands of clones, approximately 90% of them singletons. V gave up 6 bases and J gave up 8 bases; unmatched junction bases: 19. The CDR3 spans 17 residues. Germline V gives CDR1 SNHLY, CDR2 FYNNEI. This receptor was taken from a woman of 80 years or more with active COVID-19. Input material: peripheral blood. The rearrangement joins TRBV2 to TRBJ2-1, with TRBD1 matching over 7 bases. The CDR3 DNA sequence: TGTGCCAGCAGGTCTCTCCCCGGGACAGAAAAGAGGGATGAGCAGTTCTTC. This codes for CASRSLPGTEKRDEQFF.